This T cell receptor beta chain is from a study of T-cell reconstitution after alpha-beta-depleted transplantation in children. In this sample, this clonotype turned up a few times. This sample's TCRbeta library carried unique molecular identifier barcodes. TCRdb re-called the PCR reads through MiXCR, storing one row per CDR3 protein. Here the sample spans about 350,000 distinct CDR3 sequences, about an eighth being singletons. The CDR3 has 14 residues. V trimming: 3 bases; J trimming: 8 bases; junction bases outside the gene matches: 5. Germline loops: CDR1 SGDLS, CDR2 YYNGEE. The V call is TRBV9, the J call TRBJ1-4, with 9 bases fitting TRBD1. The sequence derives from a human donor who donated a stem cell graft to a child with Fanconi anemia. The material sequenced was PBMCs, taken from the stem cell graft. CDR3 loop: CASSAGQGSEKLFF. The CDR3 region has the DNA TGTGCCAGCAGCGCGGGACAGGGTAGCGAAAAACTGTTTTTT.